Detailed here is one T cell receptor (beta chain). The antigen is undetermined. This likely comes from a read error, as the CDR3 has no conserved phenylalanine or tryptophan at its end. The CDR3 is made up of 18 amino acids. The V and J ends lost 5 bases and 0 bases, in that order; junction bases with no gene match: 10. CDR1 and CDR2 (germline): MDHEN, SYDVKM. MiXCR, run by TCRdb on the reads, gives a single entry per CDR3 protein. The sample contains under 600,000 distinct CDR3 sequences, approximately 17% of which appear only once. This entry belongs to a study of T cell repertoires in cytomegalovirus infection. Looking at the study overall: TCR beta signatures that were public indicated CMV infection and matching HLA type.

Study-wide points: Carriers of CMV plus the relevant HLA were identified by cumulative public TCR beta family frequency. It was HLA-C-restricted CMV-specific TCR beta clonotypes that dominated the response ex vivo.

The rearrangement links TRBV28 to TRBJ2-1; 10 bases line up with TRBD2. This sequence was found in a human donor in good health (CMV status not recorded). Some clones in this sample may be carry-over from other donors' samples. The sequenced material came from CD8+ T cells from PBMCs. CDR3 protein: CASSPGVAGGSSYNEQFL. In DNA form, the CDR3 reads TGTGCCAGCAGTCCTGGGGTAGCGGGGGGAAGCTCCTACAATGAGCAGTTCTTA.